Listed below are T cell receptor beta chains from one sample, sequenced in a study of tumour-infiltrating T cells in Burkitt lymphoma. This table comes from immunoSEQ multiplex PCR, and its TCRdb copy is limited to in-frame clones, with some not included. In the table there are 1,500 to 2,000 clones, about 18% of which are singletons. Sequences were obtained from tumor tissue. Receptor source: a human donor with diffuse large B-cell lymphoma. Each CDR3 is given with its conserved first and last residue. A D gene is named only where the DNA matches it firmly. Clone size is not always given. Where it is, it says once, few, many or a class for expanded clones.

v_call,d_call,clone_size,j_call,cdr3_aa,cdr3_nt
TRBV28,NA,NA,TRBJ2-1,CASSLSQVLSYNEQFF,TGTGCCAGCAGTTTATCACAGGTCCTCTCCTACAATGAGCAGTTCTTC
TRBV7-2,TRBD1,once,TRBJ1-2,CASSPSPGQVSYGYTF,TGTGCCAGCAGCCCCTCCCCGGGACAGGTGTCCTATGGCTACACCTTC
TRBV4-3,NA,NA,TRBJ2-2,CASSQGNAAGELFF,TGCGCCAGCAGCCAAGGGAATGCCGCCGGGGAGCTATTTTTT
TRBV9,NA,once,TRBJ2-7,CASSVAGAYEQYF,TGTGCCAGCAGCGTAGCGGGCGCCTACGAGCAGTACTTC
TRBV2,NA,NA,TRBJ1-5,CASSRDLGNQPQHF,TGTGCCAGCTCTCGGGACCTCGGCAATCAGCCCCAGCATTTT
TRBV23-1,TRBD2,few,TRBJ2-1,CASVPLGGANEQFF,TGCGCCAGCGTCCCATTGGGAGGGGCCAATGAGCAGTTCTTC
TRBV6-6,NA,NA,TRBJ1-1,CASSFRGGDLEAFF,TGTGCCAGCAGTTTCCGGGGGGGAGACCTGGAAGCTTTCTTT
TRBV7-2,TRBD2,few,TRBJ2-3,CASSFRDYRSFDTQYF,TGTGCCAGCAGCTTTCGGGACTATCGTAGCTTCGATACGCAGTATTTT
TRBV19,NA,few,TRBJ2-2,CASSAPGFYTGELFF,TGTGCCAGTAGTGCCCCAGGGTTTTACACCGGGGAGCTGTTTTTT
TRBV12-1,NA,few,TRBJ1-2,CASSQIRVTNYGYTF,TGTGCCAGCAGTCAGATTCGTGTTACTAACTATGGCTACACCTTC
TRBV5-6,NA,NA,TRBJ2-3,CASSFMTDTQYF,TGTGCCAGCAGCTTTATGACAGATACGCAGTATTTT
TRBV7-2,TRBD1,NA,TRBJ2-7,CASSAGTGMPYEQYF,TGTGCCAGCAGCGCCGGGACAGGGATGCCCTACGAGCAGTACTTC
TRBV10-3,NA,few,TRBJ1-1,CATLSGDASNTEAFF,TGTGCCACGCTAAGTGGGGACGCGAGTAACACTGAAGCTTTCTTT
TRBV19,NA,few,TRBJ2-2,CATRGDTGELFF,TGTGCCACCCGCGGGGACACCGGGGAGCTGTTTTTT
TRBV7-6,TRBD1,NA,TRBJ1-3,CASSLRTGDTHFSGNTIYF,TGTGCCAGCAGCCTACGGACAGGCGATACCCATTTCTCTGGAAACACCATATATTTT
TRBV29-1,NA,NA,TRBJ1-2,CSVVRETYGYTF,TGCAGCGTTGTTAGGGAGACCTATGGCTACACCTTC
TRBV5-1,NA,few,TRBJ2-6,CASSWGADGANVLTF,TGCGCCAGCAGCTGGGGGGCAGATGGGGCCAACGTCCTGACTTTC
TRBV5-1,TRBD2,few,TRBJ2-3,CASSLGPSGSLTDTQYF,TGCGCCAGCAGCTTGGGGCCTAGCGGGAGTTTAACAGATACGCAGTATTTT
TRBV27,NA,few,TRBJ2-1,CASSSEGGKAYNEQFF,TGTGCCAGCAGTTCCGAGGGGGGGAAGGCCTACAATGAGCAGTTCTTC
TRBV4-3,NA,few,TRBJ2-3,CASSQESGRYADTQYF,TGCGCCAGCAGCCAAGAATCCGGACGATACGCAGATACGCAGTATTTT
TRBV5-1,NA,once,TRBJ2-7,CASVGDGTYEQYF,TGCGCCAGCGTCGGTGACGGGACCTACGAGCAGTACTTC
TRBV18,TRBD2,NA,TRBJ2-7,CASSSRLAGYPNHEQYF,TGTGCCAGCTCCTCTCGGCTAGCGGGGTATCCGAACCACGAGCAGTACTTC
TRBV7-2,TRBD1,NA,TRBJ2-5,CASSLAPRDRGSRQETQYF,TGTGCCAGCAGCTTAGCGCCCCGGGACAGGGGAAGTAGGCAAGAGACCCAGTACTTC
TRBV27,NA,NA,TRBJ2-1,CASSWGAGGEQFF,TGTGCCAGCAGTTGGGGTGCAGGAGGCGAGCAGTTCTTC
TRBV7-2,NA,few,TRBJ2-5,CASRVEGGAAQETQYF,TGTGCCAGCCGGGTCGAGGGCGGGGCTGCCCAAGAGACCCAGTACTTC
TRBV28,TRBD2,NA,TRBJ2-1,CASTEDGRTYNEQFF,TGTGCCAGCACCGAGGACGGGAGGACCTACAATGAGCAGTTCTTC
TRBV7-7,NA,NA,TRBJ2-5,CASSSLRRPSFGETQYF,TGTGCTAGCAGCTCCCTCCGGCGTCCCTCCTTCGGGGAGACCCAGTACTTC
TRBV5-1,NA,few,TRBJ1-3,CASSSRGPRGNTIYF,TGCGCCAGCAGCTCCCGTGGCCCGCGCGGAAACACCATATATTTT
TRBV18,NA,NA,TRBJ2-1,CASSPPFMGVSNEQFF,TGTGCCAGCTCACCTCCTTTTATGGGGGTTTCCAATGAGCAGTTCTTC
TRBV6-5,NA,NA,TRBJ1-5,CASRTGTQGQPQHF,TGTGCCAGCAGAACCGGGACACAAGGACAGCCCCAGCATTTT
TRBV5-4,NA,NA,TRBJ1-1,CASSPNPYAPEAFF,TGTGCCAGCAGTCCCAATCCGTACGCCCCTGAAGCTTTCTTT
TRBV18,NA,NA,TRBJ2-4,CASSRRTEKNIQYF,TGTGCCAGCTCTCGTAGGACAGAAAAAAACATTCAGTACTTC
TRBV23-1,NA,few,TRBJ1-1,CASSQSWGATDPEAFF,TGCGCCAGCAGTCAATCTTGGGGGGCTACAGATCCTGAAGCTTTCTTT
TRBV23-1,NA,few,TRBJ2-3,CASSQSVGSQGTDTQYF,TGCGCCAGCAGTCAATCGGTTGGCAGCCAGGGCACAGATACGCAGTATTTT
TRBV5-1,TRBD2,few,TRBJ2-1,CASSFAGGLLAGEQFF,TGCGCCAGCAGCTTCGCGGGAGGGCTGCTAGCGGGTGAGCAGTTCTTC
TRBV7-8,NA,NA,TRBJ2-1,CASSLTPRLREQFF,TGTGCCAGCAGCTTAACCCCACGTCTCAGGGAGCAGTTCTTC
TRBV29-1,TRBD2,few,TRBJ2-1,CSVERLAGPRNNEQFF,TGCAGCGTTGAAAGACTAGCGGGACCGCGGAACAATGAGCAGTTCTTC
TRBV7-6,NA,NA,TRBJ2-7,CASSPEVASSYEQYF,TGTGCCAGCAGCCCGGAGGTAGCGAGCTCCTACGAGCAGTACTTC
TRBV13,NA,few,TRBJ2-1,CASSLALRNEQFF,TGTGCCAGCAGCTTAGCACTACGCAATGAGCAGTTCTTC
TRBV5-1,NA,NA,TRBJ1-2,CASSLRRAFYYGYTF,TGCGCCAGCAGCTTGCGCAGGGCCTTTTACTATGGCTACACCTTC
TRBV9,NA,NA,TRBJ1-1,CASSVDSMNTEAFF,TGTGCCAGCAGCGTAGACAGCATGAACACTGAAGCTTTCTTT
TRBV7-2,NA,NA,TRBJ2-7,CASSRGSSYEQYF,TGTGCCAGCAGCCGGGGAAGCTCCTACGAGCAGTACTTC
TRBV4-1,NA,NA,TRBJ2-5,CASSQVVLQETQYF,TGCGCCAGCAGCCAAGTAGTACTCCAAGAGACCCAGTACTTC
TRBV5-6,NA,few,TRBJ2-7,CASSLAPGQAYEQYF,TGTGCCAGCAGCTTGGCCCCAGGACAAGCCTACGAGCAGTACTTC
TRBV19,NA,few,TRBJ1-2,CASTQSLTAWYGYTF,TGTGCCAGTACCCAATCGTTGACGGCCTGGTATGGCTACACCTTC
TRBV19,NA,few,TRBJ2-7,CASSITELSSYEQYF,TGTGCCAGTAGTATCACAGAATTAAGCTCCTACGAGCAGTACTTC
TRBV28,NA,few,TRBJ1-6,CASRTQRSGPYNSPLHF,TGTGCCAGCAGGACTCAGAGGTCCGGCCCCTATAATTCACCCCTCCACTTT
TRBV6-1,NA,few,TRBJ2-2,CASRGRPNTGELFF,TGTGCCTCCCGAGGGCGACCGAACACCGGGGAGCTGTTTTTT
TRBV5-4,NA,NA,TRBJ1-4,CASSWDPATNEKLFF,TGTGCCAGCAGCTGGGACCCCGCAACTAATGAAAAACTGTTTTTT
TRBV4-3,NA,NA,TRBJ2-1,CASSQENWGYNEQFF,TGCGCCAGCAGCCAAGAAAATTGGGGTTACAATGAGCAGTTCTTC
TRBV4-2,NA,few,TRBJ2-3,CASSNIGGASTDTQYF,TGTGCCAGCAGCAACATAGGGGGAGCTAGCACAGATACGCAGTATTTT
TRBV5-4,TRBD2,few,TRBJ2-1,CASSLDSGRGYNEQFF,TGTGCCAGCAGCTTGGACAGCGGGAGGGGGTACAATGAGCAGTTCTTC
TRBV4-1,TRBD2,few,TRBJ2-3,CASSQVGLAVNTQYF,TGCGCCAGCAGCCAAGTAGGACTAGCAGTGAATACGCAGTATTTT
TRBV19,NA,NA,TRBJ2-2,CASSQGPGELFF,TGTGCCAGTAGTCAGGGGCCCGGGGAGCTGTTTTTT
TRBV6-5,NA,NA,TRBJ2-7,CASSYSGYHEQYF,TGTGCCAGCAGTTACTCGGGGTACCACGAGCAGTACTTC
TRBV7-9,NA,NA,TRBJ2-3,CASSLVASTDTQYF,TGTGCCAGCAGCTTAGTCGCGAGCACAGATACGCAGTATTTT